The clone carrying this T cell receptor (beta chain) occurred once. Its target is unknown. The length of the CDR3 is 15 residues. Germline loops: CDR1 MGHRA, CDR2 YSYEKL. V lost 4 bases and J lost 1, with 14 bases in between. Every patient underwent thyroid surgery untreated. The source of the sample is a study of metastatic and nonmetastatic thyroid tumors. Study as a whole: From malignant and benign thyroid patients, repertoires in blood and in tumor or nodule tissue were compared.

As originally analysed: For papillary thyroid cancer, a distant-metastasis classifier was constructed from CDR3 differences observed across clinicopathological groups. TCRdb reprocessed the PCR reads via MiXCR. TCRdb's processing, not the study's, gives the V and J calls here. The data hold about 7,000 clones, with around two fifths observed a single time. General observations from the study: TCR beta diversity was reportedly significantly higher in malignant thyroid tumors than benign nodules, in blood and tumor.

Input material: tumor tissue. This TCR derives from a female donor with papillary thyroid cancer or a benign thyroid nodule (not recorded which). Some clones in this sample may be carry-over from other donors' samples. V and J are TRBV4-1 and TRBJ2-7; D may be TRBD1 (6 bases). The CDR3 DNA sequence: TGCGCCAGCAGCCCCATGGGGGCAGGGTCCTACGAGCAGTACTTC. Translated: CASSPMGAGSYEQYF.